This T cell receptor beta chain was identified during a study of cytomegalovirus exposure and HLA in healthy donors. Repertoires were generated with immunoSEQ multiplex PCR, while TCRdb's copy carries only in-frame clones and drops some. In the table there are approximately 160,000 clones, roughly 90% of which are singletons. Study results and caveats: Cytomegalovirus-associated status was assigned to about 170 TCR beta chains. It was reportedly the case that the classifier diagnosed cytomegalovirus status with high specificity and sensitivity. Most sequenced TCRs were rare (though some public TCRs occurred in many donors).

The CDR3 has 15 residues. CDR1 and CDR2 (germline): SGDLS, YYNGEE. V lost 0 bases and J lost 0, with 6 bases in between. About this clone itself: Its specificity is not known.

V and J are TRBV9 and TRBJ1-4; a weak D match, TRBD1 (5 bases). The sample consisted of PBMCs. The source is a woman aged 18-35 years in good health and CMV-seropositive. The CDR3 DNA reads TGTGCCAGCAGCGTAGCACAGGCAACTAATGAAAAACTGTTTTTT. Translated, it gives CASSVAQATNEKLFF.